The clone carrying this T cell receptor (beta chain) was observed a handful of times. What it binds is not known. This entry belongs to a study of T cell clones after liver transplantation. Turning to the study itself: TCRbeta sequencing after a pre-transplant mixed lymphocyte reaction identified graft-donor-reactive clones, later tracked in post-transplant blood.

Study-level results: Compared with third party-reactive sequences, donor-reactive ones declined more, independent of withdrawal success. Conclusions were preliminary, with small, heterogeneous patient groups.

Measured with immunoSEQ multiplex PCR; TCRdb has only the in-frame clones, and not every one. The sample holds 75,000 to 95,000 clones, approximately 87% seen once. Here the sequenced sample was CD4+ T cells from blood, taken at the 22-month timepoint. The clonotype comes from a human patient who received a liver transplant. A subset of T cells may come from the graft donor.

CDR3 bases: TGTGCCACCACAGGGGACCACACTGAAGCTTTCTTT. It translates to CATTGDHTEAFF. The chain links TRBV18 to TRBJ1-1; 7 nucleotides agree with TRBD1. J lost 3 bases, V lost 10 bases, and 5 bases had no gene match. CDR3 length: 12 residues. The germline V gene has CDR1 KGHSH and CDR2 LQKENI.